This is a list of T cell receptor beta chains from one sample in a study of blood T cell repertoires in COVID-19. The method was immunoSEQ multiplex PCR; TCRdb's version includes in-frame clones alone and lacks a portion of them. This sample has 130,000 or so clones, with around 85% found just once. Source material: PBMCs or T cells enriched from blood (not recorded which). The receptors shown here come from a man aged 50 to 59 who had recovered from COVID-19. Both conserved end residues are part of each CDR3. Each record gives: CDR3 length, V gene, J gene, clone size, D gene, CDR3 DNA, CDR3 protein. D genes are given only for firm matches. The listing skips clone size in some rows; elsewhere it reads once, few, many or a size class.

len: 16; v_gene: TRBV4-2; j_gene: TRBJ1-2; abundance: once; d_gene: TRBD1; CDR3nt: TGTGCCAGCAGCCAGGCAGGGACAGGGACGAACTATGGCTACACCTTC; CDR3aa: CASSQAGTGTNYGYTF
len: 16; v_gene: TRBV6-6; j_gene: TRBJ2-1; abundance: -; d_gene: TRBD2; CDR3nt: TGTGCCAGCAGTTATCGGACTAGCGGGGGGGCGGATGAGCAGTTCTTC; CDR3aa: CASSYRTSGGADEQFF
len: 14; v_gene: TRBV6-5; j_gene: TRBJ1-1; abundance: -; d_gene: TRBD1; CDR3nt: TGTGCCAGCAGTTTGACAGGGAGGAACACTGAAGCTTTCTTT; CDR3aa: CASSLTGRNTEAFF
len: 18; v_gene: TRBV18; j_gene: TRBJ1-3; abundance: -; d_gene: TRBD1; CDR3nt: TGTGCCAGCTCACCACAGAGGATCCGGACAGGGACTGGAAACACCATATATTTT; CDR3aa: CASSPQRIRTGTGNTIYF
len: 14; v_gene: TRBV27; j_gene: TRBJ1-1; abundance: once; d_gene: TRBD1; CDR3nt: TGTGCCAGCAGTTTGACAGGGTATAACACTGAAGCTTTCTTT; CDR3aa: CASSLTGYNTEAFF
len: 11; v_gene: TRBV14; j_gene: TRBJ2-1; abundance: -; d_gene: -; CDR3nt: TGTGCCAGCAGCCAACTCAATGAGCAGTTCTTC; CDR3aa: CASSQLNEQFF
len: 16; v_gene: TRBV5-1; j_gene: TRBJ2-1; abundance: -; d_gene: -; CDR3nt: TGCGCCAGCAGCCCAAAAAGGAGGAGCTCCTACAATGAGCAGTTCTTC; CDR3aa: CASSPKRRSSYNEQFF
len: 11; v_gene: TRBV19; j_gene: TRBJ2-1; abundance: -; d_gene: -; CDR3nt: TGTGCCAGTAGCAAATCCGGGACTCCGTTCTTC; CDR3aa: CASSKSGTPFF
len: 15; v_gene: TRBV30; j_gene: TRBJ2-2; abundance: -; d_gene: TRBD1; CDR3nt: TGTGCCTCCTACCGGACAGGCCTTCGGACCGGGGAGCTGTTTTTT; CDR3aa: CASYRTGLRTGELFF
len: 16; v_gene: TRBV3-1/TRBV3-2; j_gene: TRBJ1-2; abundance: once; d_gene: -; CDR3nt: TGTGCCAGCAGCCAAGATTCAAGGGAGGGAGGCTATGGCTACACCTTC; CDR3aa: CASSQDSREGGYGYTF
len: 16; v_gene: TRBV7-6; j_gene: TRBJ1-6; abundance: -; d_gene: -; CDR3nt: TGTGCCAGCAGCCCACGGGAAGCTTACTATAATTCACCCCTCCACTTT; CDR3aa: CASSPREAYYNSPLHF
len: 16; v_gene: TRBV2; j_gene: TRBJ1-5; abundance: -; d_gene: TRBD1; CDR3nt: TGTGCCTGCCGGGACAGCGACCTTTATAGCAATCAGCCCCAGCATTTT; CDR3aa: CACRDSDLYSNQPQHF
len: 17; v_gene: TRBV4-3; j_gene: TRBJ2-3; abundance: -; d_gene: TRBD2; CDR3nt: TGCGCCAGCAGCCGATCGAGGACTAGCGGGGGGGCAGATACGCAGTATTTT; CDR3aa: CASSRSRTSGGADTQYF
len: 15; v_gene: TRBV13; j_gene: TRBJ1-1; abundance: -; d_gene: -; CDR3nt: TGTGCCAGCAAGGGGGAATACCATGGGAACACTGAAGCTTTCTTT; CDR3aa: CASKGEYHGNTEAFF
len: 13; v_gene: TRBV2; j_gene: TRBJ2-2; abundance: -; d_gene: -; CDR3nt: TGTGCCACCCACCCTTCTAGCACCGGGGAGCTGTTTTTT; CDR3aa: CATHPSSTGELFF
len: 16; v_gene: TRBV7-9; j_gene: TRBJ1-6; abundance: -; d_gene: TRBD1; CDR3nt: TGTGCCAGCAGCTTATTCTCTAGACAGGGCCATTCACCCCTCCACTTT; CDR3aa: CASSLFSRQGHSPLHF
len: 16; v_gene: TRBV6-2/TRBV6-3; j_gene: TRBJ1-5; abundance: -; d_gene: TRBD1; CDR3nt: TGTGCCAGCAGTTACCGACAGGGGACTAGCAATCAGCCCCAGCATTTT; CDR3aa: CASSYRQGTSNQPQHF
len: 15; v_gene: TRBV7-2; j_gene: TRBJ1-2; abundance: -; d_gene: TRBD1; CDR3nt: TGTGCCAGCAGCCCGGGTTCGGGACAGGGGTATGGCTACACCTTC; CDR3aa: CASSPGSGQGYGYTF
len: 14; v_gene: TRBV18; j_gene: TRBJ1-2; abundance: -; d_gene: TRBD1; CDR3nt: TGTGCCAGCTCACCTAGACAGGGGGGTTATGGCTACACCTTC; CDR3aa: CASSPRQGGYGYTF
len: 15; v_gene: TRBV6-1; j_gene: TRBJ2-1; abundance: -; d_gene: TRBD2; CDR3nt: TGTGCCAGCAGTGCAGCTAGCGGGGGGGCCTATGAGCAGTTCTTC; CDR3aa: CASSAASGGAYEQFF
len: 12; v_gene: TRBV30; j_gene: TRBJ2-2; abundance: few; d_gene: -; CDR3nt: TGTGCCTGGAGTTACGGGGCCGGGGAGCTGTTTTTT; CDR3aa: CAWSYGAGELFF
len: 15; v_gene: TRBV6-5; j_gene: TRBJ1-4; abundance: -; d_gene: -; CDR3nt: TGTGCCAGCAGCCAAATCGGGGGAACGAATGAAAAACTGTTTTTT; CDR3aa: CASSQIGGTNEKLFF
len: 15; v_gene: TRBV7-2; j_gene: TRBJ2-1; abundance: -; d_gene: -; CDR3nt: TGTGCCAGCAGCTTTGACACCAGACCCTACAATGAGCAGTTCTTC; CDR3aa: CASSFDTRPYNEQFF
len: 17; v_gene: TRBV9; j_gene: TRBJ2-5; abundance: -; d_gene: TRBD2; CDR3nt: TGTGCCAGCAGCGCAGGGACTAGCGGGGGAGGAAGGGAGACCCAGTACTTC; CDR3aa: CASSAGTSGGGRETQYF
len: 12; v_gene: TRBV12-3/TRBV12-4; j_gene: TRBJ2-5; abundance: -; d_gene: -; CDR3nt: TGTGCCAGCAGTTTAGCATCGGAGACCCAGTACTTC; CDR3aa: CASSLASETQYF
len: 15; v_gene: TRBV11-2; j_gene: TRBJ2-2; abundance: -; d_gene: -; CDR3nt: TGTGCCAGCGGCCTTTTACAGGGGGGGGCCGGGGAGCTGTTTTTT; CDR3aa: CASGLLQGGAGELFF
len: 13; v_gene: TRBV19; j_gene: TRBJ2-5; abundance: -; d_gene: TRBD2; CDR3nt: TGTGCCAGTAGTACTAGCGGGGGGGAGACCCAGTACTTC; CDR3aa: CASSTSGGETQYF
len: 16; v_gene: TRBV27; j_gene: TRBJ1-4; abundance: -; d_gene: -; CDR3nt: TGTGCCAGCAGTTCCACTACCGGGACAACTAATGAAAAACTGTTTTTT; CDR3aa: CASSSTTGTTNEKLFF
len: 17; v_gene: TRBV11-3; j_gene: TRBJ1-1; abundance: -; d_gene: TRBD1; CDR3nt: TGTGCCAGCAGCTTAGATAGTCTCGGGACAGGGATCTCTGAAGCTTTCTTT; CDR3aa: CASSLDSLGTGISEAFF
len: 15; v_gene: TRBV28; j_gene: TRBJ1-5; abundance: -; d_gene: TRBD1; CDR3nt: TGTGCCAGCAGTCGGGGACAGGGCCTAAATCAGCCCCAGCATTTT; CDR3aa: CASSRGQGLNQPQHF
len: 16; v_gene: TRBV5-1; j_gene: TRBJ1-4; abundance: -; d_gene: -; CDR3nt: TGCGCCAGCAGCTTGAAGGAAGGGGTTGTAGATGAAAAACTGTTTTTT; CDR3aa: CASSLKEGVVDEKLFF
len: 16; v_gene: TRBV6-2/TRBV6-3; j_gene: TRBJ2-7; abundance: -; d_gene: TRBD1; CDR3nt: TGTGCCAGCAGTTACTCCGGGACAGGGAACTCCTACGAGCAGTACTTC; CDR3aa: CASSYSGTGNSYEQYF
len: 14; v_gene: TRBV10-3; j_gene: TRBJ1-1; abundance: -; d_gene: -; CDR3nt: TGTGCCATCAAGGGCGGGGATGCGAACACTGAAGCTTTCTTT; CDR3aa: CAIKGGDANTEAFF